This T cell receptor beta chain was found in a study of cytomegalovirus exposure and HLA in healthy donors. Overall study findings and caveats: Serostatus for CMV was the only available immune exposure information. Across all donors, roughly uniform sequencing depth was an assumption of the presence/absence analyses.

With 60 Vbeta and 13 Jbeta primers, the PCR was carried out. Data came from immunoSEQ multiplex PCR; TCRdb stores just in-frame clones and leaves some out. The sample records about 200,000 clones, roughly 80% being singletons. The CDR3 is 14 residues long. The germline gives CDR1 MDHEN, CDR2 SYDVKM. Trimming removed 6 bases from V and 2 bases from J; junction bases left unmatched: 6. Only a few counts were recorded for this clone. The antigen is undetermined. This TCR was recovered from a male donor in good health and CMV-seronegative. Sequencing was done on a sample of PBMCs. This rearrangement joins TRBV28 to TRBJ1-1, with TRBD1 matching 7 bases. CDR3 in DNA: TGTGCCAGCAGCATAGGGACAGCTAACACTGAAGCTTTCTTT. Its protein product is CASSIGTANTEAFF.